This passage covers 9 T cell receptor beta chains from one sample sequenced in a study of shared clonotypes between healthy human individuals. The assay was immunoSEQ multiplex PCR, and TCRdb's table has in-frame clones only and misses some. This table holds 950,000 to 1,100,000 clones, about four fifths found once. The sample consisted of memory CD4+ T cells from PBMCs. The subset here: CD45RA-negative fraction. Every receptor here comes from a young man in good health. Some clones in this sample may be carry-over from other donors' samples.

V gene TRBV27 combines with J gene TRBJ1-2; 7 bases map to TRBD1. Looked up from germline, CDR1 is MNHEY and CDR2 is SMNVEV (reference sequence). The CDR3 is 13 residues long. V shed 3 bases and J 8 bases; nucleotides not matched to a gene: 6. In nucleotides, the CDR3 is TGTGCCAGCAGTTTGAACAGGGGTAGGGGCTACACCTTC. Its protein is CASSLNRGRGYTF.

The rearrangement joins TRBV6-1 to TRBJ1-5; 7 bases fit TRBD1. The CDR3 sequence is 17 residues long. CDR1 and CDR2 (germline): MNHNS, SASEGT. V shed 4 bases and J 0 bases; nucleotides not matched to a gene: 9. The CDR3 sequence: CASSAGQDAYSNQPQHF. The CDR3 nucleotides read TGTGCCAGCAGTGCAGGACAGGACGCCTATAGCAATCAGCCCCAGCATTTT.

This chain links TRBV29-1 with TRBJ1-1; the D gene is possibly TRBD1 (5 bases). The CDR3 length is 12 residues. V shed 3 bases and J shed 3 bases, with 8 bases lying between them. Germline loops: CDR1 SQVTM, CDR2 ANQGSEA. The CDR3 coding sequence is TGCAGCGTTGATTCCAGGGACACTGAAGCTTTCTTT. Protein sequence: CSVDSRDTEAFF.

The chain joins TRBV15 to TRBJ2-5, with TRBD2 identical over 13 bases. The CDR3 extends over 15 amino acids. Germline V gene sequence: CDR1 LNHNV, CDR2 YYDKDF (reference sequence). The junction had 2 bases not matched to a gene; V was cut back by 3 bases and J by 4 bases. The CDR3 loop is CATSSGLAGAETQYF. DNA for the CDR3: TGTGCCACCAGCAGCGGACTAGCGGGAGCAGAGACCCAGTACTTC.

The gene calls are TRBV30 and TRBJ2-3; TRBD2 aligns across 9 bases. Unmatched junction bases numbered 4, after V lost 2 bases and J lost 4 bases. The CDR3 runs to 14 residues. CDR1 is GTSNPN and CDR2 is SVGIG in the germline V gene (reference sequence). The CDR3 nucleotides are TGTGCCTGGAGTACGGCGGGGGGGGCAGATACGCAGTATTTT. It yields the protein CAWSTAGGADTQYF.

The count of this clone is one. V is TRBV7-9 and J is TRBJ1-5; 8 nucleotides line up with TRBD1. V gave up 4 bases and J gave up 1 base; unmatched junction bases: 9. Germline V lookup: CDR1 SEHNR, CDR2 FQNEAQ (reference sequence). The CDR3 is made up of 17 amino acids. The CDR3 coding sequence is TGTGCCAGCAGCTCAGGCCGAGGACAGGGCAGCAATCAGCCCCAGCATTTT. This translates into CASSSGRGQGSNQPQHF.

The gene calls are TRBV10-3 and TRBJ2-3; no reliable D call. This CDR3 spans 14 amino acids. Deletions cut 6 bases from V and 5 bases from J, with 15 bases between. The germline V gene has CDR1 ENHRY and CDR2 SYGVKD. The CDR3 coding sequence is TGTGCCATCAGGGACGGCATGGTGGGAGATACGCAGTATTTT. This encodes CAIRDGMVGDTQYF.

As for this clone: One end of the junction fails to match germline, which may point to a read error. This chain connects TRBV10-3 to TRBJ2-7, with D maybe TRBD2 (5 bases). Per germline, CDR1 ENHRY and CDR2 SYGVKD. CDR3 length equals 11 residues. The CDR3 region has the DNA TGTGTCATCAGTGAGGAGGTAGAGCAGTACTTC. This gives the protein CVISEEVEQYF.

The chain couples TRBV28 to TRBJ1-2; TRBD1 aligns across 8 bases. Germline V gene data show CDR1 as MDHEN and CDR2 as SYDVKM. This CDR3 comprises 16 residues. Trimming removed 4 bases from V and 4 bases from J; junction bases left unmatched: 11. In nucleotides, the CDR3 is TGTGCCAGCAGTTCTTCCTCAGGGGGCCAAATCTATGGCTACACCTTC. It yields the protein CASSSSSGGQIYGYTF.